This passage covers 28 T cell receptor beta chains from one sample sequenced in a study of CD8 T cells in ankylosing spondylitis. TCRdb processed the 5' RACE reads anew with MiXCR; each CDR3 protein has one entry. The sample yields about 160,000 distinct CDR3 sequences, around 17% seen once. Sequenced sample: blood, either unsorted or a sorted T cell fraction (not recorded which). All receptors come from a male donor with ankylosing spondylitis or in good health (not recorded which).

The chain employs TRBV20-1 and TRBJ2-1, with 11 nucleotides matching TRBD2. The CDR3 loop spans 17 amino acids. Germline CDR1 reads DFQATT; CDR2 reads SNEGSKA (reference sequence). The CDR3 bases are TGCTGCGCGCCCGGGACTAGCGGTACGAGCTCCTACAATGAGCAGTTCTTC. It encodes CCAPGTSGTSSYNEQFF.

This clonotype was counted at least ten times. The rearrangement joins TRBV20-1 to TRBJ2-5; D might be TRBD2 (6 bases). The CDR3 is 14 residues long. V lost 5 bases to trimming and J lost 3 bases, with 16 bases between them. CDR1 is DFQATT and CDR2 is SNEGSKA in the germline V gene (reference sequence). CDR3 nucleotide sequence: TGCAGTGCTGCTATCCAGGGAGGAGAAGAGACCCAGTACTTC. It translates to CSAAIQGGEETQYF.

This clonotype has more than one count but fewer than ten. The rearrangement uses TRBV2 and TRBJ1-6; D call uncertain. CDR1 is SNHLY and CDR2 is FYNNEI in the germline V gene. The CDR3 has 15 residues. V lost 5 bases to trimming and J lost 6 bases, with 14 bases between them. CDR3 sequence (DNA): TGTGCCAGCAGTCGGGGTCTGAGCGGTAATTCACCCCTCCACTTT. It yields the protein CASSRGLSGNSPLHF. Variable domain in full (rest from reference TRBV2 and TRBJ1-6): EPEVTQTPSHQVTQMGQEVILRCVPISNHLYFYWYRQILGQKVEFLVSFYNNEISEKSEIFDDQFSVERPDGSNFTLKIRSTKLEDSAMYFCASSRGLSGNSPLHFGNGTRLTVT.

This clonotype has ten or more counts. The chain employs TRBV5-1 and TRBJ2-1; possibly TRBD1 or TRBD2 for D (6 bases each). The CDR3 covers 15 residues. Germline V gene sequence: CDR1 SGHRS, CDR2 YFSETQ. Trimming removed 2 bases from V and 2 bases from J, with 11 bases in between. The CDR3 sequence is CASSLQGGPYNEQFF. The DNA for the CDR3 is TGCGCCAGCAGCTTACAGGGAGGCCCCTACAATGAGCAGTTCTTC.

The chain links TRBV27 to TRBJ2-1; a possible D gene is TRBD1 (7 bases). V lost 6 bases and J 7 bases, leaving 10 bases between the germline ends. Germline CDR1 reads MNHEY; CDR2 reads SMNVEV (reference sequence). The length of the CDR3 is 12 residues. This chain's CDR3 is CASRTGRNEQFF. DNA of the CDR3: TGTGCCAGCAGGACAGGGAGGAATGAGCAGTTCTTC.

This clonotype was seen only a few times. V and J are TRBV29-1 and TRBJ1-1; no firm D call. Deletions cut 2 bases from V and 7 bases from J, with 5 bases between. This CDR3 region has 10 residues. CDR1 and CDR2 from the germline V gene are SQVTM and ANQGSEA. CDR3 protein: CSVELGEAFF. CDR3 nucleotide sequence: TGCAGCGTTGAACTTGGTGAAGCTTTCTTT.

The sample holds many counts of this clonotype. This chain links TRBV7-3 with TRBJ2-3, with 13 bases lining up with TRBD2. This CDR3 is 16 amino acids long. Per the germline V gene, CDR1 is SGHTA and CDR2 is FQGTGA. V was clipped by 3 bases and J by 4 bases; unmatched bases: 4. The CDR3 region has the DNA TGTGCCAGCAGCTTCGGACTAGCGGGAGACGCAGATACGCAGTATTTT. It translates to CASSFGLAGDADTQYF.

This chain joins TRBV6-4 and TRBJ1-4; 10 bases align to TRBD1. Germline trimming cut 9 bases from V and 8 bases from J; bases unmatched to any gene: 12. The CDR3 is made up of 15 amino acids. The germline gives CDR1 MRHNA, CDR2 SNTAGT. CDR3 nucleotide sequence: TGTGCCAGGGAAACCGGGACAGGGGACAAGGAAAAACTGTTTTTT. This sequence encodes CARETGTGDKEKLFF.

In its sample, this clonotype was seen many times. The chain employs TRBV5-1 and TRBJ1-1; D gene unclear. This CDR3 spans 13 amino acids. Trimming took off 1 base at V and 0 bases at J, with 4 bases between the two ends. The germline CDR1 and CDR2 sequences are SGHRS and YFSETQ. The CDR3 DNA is TGCGCCAGCAGCTTGCTTGTGAACACTGAAGCTTTCTTT. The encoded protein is CASSLLVNTEAFF.

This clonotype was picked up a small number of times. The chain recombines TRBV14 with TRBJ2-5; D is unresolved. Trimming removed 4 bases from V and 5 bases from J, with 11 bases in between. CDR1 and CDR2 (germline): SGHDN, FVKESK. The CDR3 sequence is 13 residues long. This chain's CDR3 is CASSLGAPETQYF. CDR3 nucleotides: TGTGCCAGCAGCCTCGGAGCTCCGGAGACCCAGTACTTC.

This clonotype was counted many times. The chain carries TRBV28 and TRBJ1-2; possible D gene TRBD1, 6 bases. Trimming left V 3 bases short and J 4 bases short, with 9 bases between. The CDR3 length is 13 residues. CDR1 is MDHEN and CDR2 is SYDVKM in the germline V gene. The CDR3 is CASSFKGVYGYTF. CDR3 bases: TGTGCCAGCAGTTTCAAGGGGGTCTATGGCTACACCTTC.

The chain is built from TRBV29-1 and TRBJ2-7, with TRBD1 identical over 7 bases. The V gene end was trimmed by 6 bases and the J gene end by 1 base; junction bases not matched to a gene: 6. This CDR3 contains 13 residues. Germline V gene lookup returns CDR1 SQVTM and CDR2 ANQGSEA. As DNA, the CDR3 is TGCAGCGTCGGGGACAGAGCTTCCTACGAGCAGTACTTC. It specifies CSVGDRASYEQYF.

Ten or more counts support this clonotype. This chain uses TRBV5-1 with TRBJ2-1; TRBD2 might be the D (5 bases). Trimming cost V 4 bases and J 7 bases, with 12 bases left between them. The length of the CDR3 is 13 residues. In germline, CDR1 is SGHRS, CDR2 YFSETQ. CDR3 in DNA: TGCGCCAGCAGCACTGGGAGTAGTAATGAGCAGTTCTTC. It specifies CASSTGSSNEQFF.

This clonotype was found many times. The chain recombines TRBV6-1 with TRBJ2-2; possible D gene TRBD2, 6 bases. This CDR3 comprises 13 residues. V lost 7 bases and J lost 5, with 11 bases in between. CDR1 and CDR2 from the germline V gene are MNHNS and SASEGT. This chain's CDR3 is CASNERGTGELFF. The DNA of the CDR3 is TGTGCCAGCAACGAACGGGGGACCGGGGAGCTGTTTTTT.

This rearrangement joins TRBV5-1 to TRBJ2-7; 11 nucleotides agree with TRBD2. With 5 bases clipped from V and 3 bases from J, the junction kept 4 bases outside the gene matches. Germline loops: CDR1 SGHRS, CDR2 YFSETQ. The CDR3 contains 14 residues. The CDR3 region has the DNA TGCGCCAGCAGGGAAACTAGCGGGAGCTACGAGCAGTACTTC. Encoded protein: CASRETSGSYEQYF.

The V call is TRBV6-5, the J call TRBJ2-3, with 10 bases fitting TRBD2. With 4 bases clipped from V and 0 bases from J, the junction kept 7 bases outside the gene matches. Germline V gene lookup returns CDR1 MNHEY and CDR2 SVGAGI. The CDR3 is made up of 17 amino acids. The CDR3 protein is CASSSRTSGRSTDTQYF. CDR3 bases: TGTGCCAGCAGTTCGCGGACTAGCGGCCGTAGCACAGATACGCAGTATTTT.

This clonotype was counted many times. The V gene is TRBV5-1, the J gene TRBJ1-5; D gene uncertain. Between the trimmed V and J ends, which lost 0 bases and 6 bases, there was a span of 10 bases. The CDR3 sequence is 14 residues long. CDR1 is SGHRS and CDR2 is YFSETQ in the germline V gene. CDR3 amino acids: CASSLGQTGQPQHF. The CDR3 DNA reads TGCGCCAGCAGCTTGGGGCAGACGGGTCAGCCCCAGCATTTT.

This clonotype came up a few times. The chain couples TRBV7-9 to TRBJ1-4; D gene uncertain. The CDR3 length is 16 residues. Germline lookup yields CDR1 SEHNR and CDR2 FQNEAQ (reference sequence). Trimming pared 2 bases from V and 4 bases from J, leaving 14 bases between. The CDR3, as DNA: TGTGCCAGCAGCTTATTCTCGGGATCCATTAATGAAAAACTGTTTTTT. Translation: CASSLFSGSINEKLFF. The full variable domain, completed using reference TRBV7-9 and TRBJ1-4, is DTGVSQNPRHKITKRGQNVTFRCDPISEHNRLYWYRQTLGQGPEFLTYFQNEAQLEKSRLLSDRFSAERPKGSFSTLEIQRTEQGDSAMYLCASSLFSGSINEKLFFGSGTQLSVL.

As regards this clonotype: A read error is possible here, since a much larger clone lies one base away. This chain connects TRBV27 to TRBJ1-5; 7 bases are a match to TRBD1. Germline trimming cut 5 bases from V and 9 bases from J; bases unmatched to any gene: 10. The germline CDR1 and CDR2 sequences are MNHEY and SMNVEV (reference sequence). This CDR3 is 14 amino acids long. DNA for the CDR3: TGTGCCAGCAGTCCTGACAGGGCTGGTCTGCCCCAGCATTTT. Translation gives CASSPDRAGLPQHF.

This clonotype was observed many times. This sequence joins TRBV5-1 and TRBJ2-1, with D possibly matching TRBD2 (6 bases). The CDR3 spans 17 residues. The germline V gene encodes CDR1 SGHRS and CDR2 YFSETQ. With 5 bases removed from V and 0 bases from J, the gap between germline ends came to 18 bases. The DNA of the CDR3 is TGCGCCAGCAGTTTTTTTCCGGGACTGAGCTCCTACAATGAGCAGTTCTTC. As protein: CASSFFPGLSSYNEQFF.

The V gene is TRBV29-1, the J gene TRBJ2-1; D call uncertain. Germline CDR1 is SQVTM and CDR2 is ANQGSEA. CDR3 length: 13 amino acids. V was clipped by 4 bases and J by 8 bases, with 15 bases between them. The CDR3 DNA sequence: TGCAGCGTTGCACTGAACCTGAGCGATGAGCAGTTCTTC. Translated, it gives CSVALNLSDEQFF.

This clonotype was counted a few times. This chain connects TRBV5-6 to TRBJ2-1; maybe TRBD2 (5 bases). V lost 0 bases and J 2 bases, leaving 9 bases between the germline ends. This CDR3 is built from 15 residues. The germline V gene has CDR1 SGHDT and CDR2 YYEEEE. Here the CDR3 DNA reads TGTGCCAGCAGCTTGGGTGGGAGACCCTACAATGAGCAGTTCTTC. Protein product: CASSLGGRPYNEQFF. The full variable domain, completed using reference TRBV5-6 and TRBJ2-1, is DAGVTQSPTHLIKTRGQQVTLRCSPKSGHDTVSWYQQALGQGPQFIFQYYEEEERQRGNFPDRFSGHQFPNYSSELNVNALLLGDSALYLCASSLGGRPYNEQFFGPGTRLTVL.

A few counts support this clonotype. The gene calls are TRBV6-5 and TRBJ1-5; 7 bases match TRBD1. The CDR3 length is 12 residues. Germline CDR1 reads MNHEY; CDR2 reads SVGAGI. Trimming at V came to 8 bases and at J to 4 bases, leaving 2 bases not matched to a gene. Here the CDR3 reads CASWTGNQPQHF. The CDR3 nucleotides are TGTGCCAGCTGGACAGGAAATCAGCCCCAGCATTTT.

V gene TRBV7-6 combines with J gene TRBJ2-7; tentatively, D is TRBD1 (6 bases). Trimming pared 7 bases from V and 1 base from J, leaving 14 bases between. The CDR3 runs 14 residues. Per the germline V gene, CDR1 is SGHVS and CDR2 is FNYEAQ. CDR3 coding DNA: TGTGCCAGCACCGAAACAGGGTTATCCTACGAGCAGTACTTC. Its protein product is CASTETGLSYEQYF.

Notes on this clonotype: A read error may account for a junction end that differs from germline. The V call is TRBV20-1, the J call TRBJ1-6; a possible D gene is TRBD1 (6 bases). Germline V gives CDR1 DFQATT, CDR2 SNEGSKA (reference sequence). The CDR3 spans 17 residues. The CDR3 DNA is TGCTGTGCTAGAGATATAGGGGCAGGGGAACGGAATTCACCCCTCCACTTT. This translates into CCARDIGAGERNSPLHF.

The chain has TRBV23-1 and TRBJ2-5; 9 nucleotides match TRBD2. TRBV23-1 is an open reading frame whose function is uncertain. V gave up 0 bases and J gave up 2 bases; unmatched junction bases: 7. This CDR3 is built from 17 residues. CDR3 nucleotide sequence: TGCGCCAGCAGTCAATCTTGTGAGCGGGAGGCGCAAGAGACCCAGTACTTC. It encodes CASSQSCEREAQETQYF.

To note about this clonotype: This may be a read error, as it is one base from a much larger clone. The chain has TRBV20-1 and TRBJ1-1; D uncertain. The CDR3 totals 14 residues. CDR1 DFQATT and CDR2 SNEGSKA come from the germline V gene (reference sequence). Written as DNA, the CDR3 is TGCAGTGCTAGAGATCCGGGGATGAACACTGCAGCTTTCTTT. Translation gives CSARDPGMNTAAFF.

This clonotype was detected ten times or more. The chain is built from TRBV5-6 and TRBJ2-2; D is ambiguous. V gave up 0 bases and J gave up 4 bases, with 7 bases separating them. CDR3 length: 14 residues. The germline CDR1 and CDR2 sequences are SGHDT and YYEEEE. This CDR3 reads CASSLALGTGELFF. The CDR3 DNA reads TGTGCCAGCAGCTTGGCCCTGGGCACCGGGGAGCTGTTTTTT.